Included here is one T cell receptor (beta chain) sequence, with context. Germline V gives CDR1 DFQATT, CDR2 SNEGSKA (reference sequence). V dropped 5 bases and J dropped 9 bases, with 22 bases sitting between them. This CDR3 is 14 amino acids long. The PBMC fraction was derived from about 10 ml of fresh peripheral blood. These data belong to a study of Graves' ophthalmopathy and Graves' hyperthyroidism. TCR beta CDR3 amplification used RNA transcripts. HTBI primers primed a first-round RT-PCR, and a second-round multiplex PCR followed. One entry per CDR3 protein results from TCRdb running MiXCR on the multiplex PCR reads. The sample has about 740,000 distinct CDR3 sequences; 40% are singletons.

The sequencing sample was made of peripheral blood. This chain links TRBV20-1 with TRBJ2-5, with unresolved D. The source of this sequence is an adult man with Graves' ophthalmopathy. CDR3 bases: TGCAGTGCTCCCGGGTCCCATAGCAATCAGCCCCAGTACTTC. Protein: CSAPGSHSNQPQYF.